The sequence of this T cell receptor beta chain was determined in a study of cytomegalovirus exposure and HLA in healthy donors. The PCR had 60 Vbeta and 13 Jbeta primers. Libraries were prepared by immunoSEQ multiplex PCR; TCRdb keeps only in-frame clonotypes and omits some of them. The sample records roughly 200,000 clones, around 64% being singletons. The length of the CDR3 is 16 residues. Germline V gene sequence: CDR1 SEHNR, CDR2 FQNEAQ (reference sequence). Trimming took 6 bases from V and 0 from J; bases not matched to a gene: 11. This chain uses TRBV7-9 with TRBJ2-7, with 7 bases lining up with TRBD1. The specimen sequenced was PBMCs. This receptor was taken from a man in his forties in good health and CMV-seropositive. The CDR3 is CASSYRPGQSSYEQYF. As DNA, the CDR3 is TGTGCCAGCAGTTACAGACCGGGACAGAGCTCCTACGAGCAGTACTTC.